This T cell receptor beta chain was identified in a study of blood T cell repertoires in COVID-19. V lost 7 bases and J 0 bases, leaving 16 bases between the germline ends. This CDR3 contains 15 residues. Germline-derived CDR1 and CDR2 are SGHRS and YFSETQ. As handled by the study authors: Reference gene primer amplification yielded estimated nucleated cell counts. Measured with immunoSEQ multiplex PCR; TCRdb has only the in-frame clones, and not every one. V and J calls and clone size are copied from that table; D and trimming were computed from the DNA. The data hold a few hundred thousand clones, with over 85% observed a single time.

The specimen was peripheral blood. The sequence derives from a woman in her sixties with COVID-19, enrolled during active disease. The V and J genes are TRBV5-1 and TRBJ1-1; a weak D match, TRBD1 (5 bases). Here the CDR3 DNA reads TGCGCCAGCCAACTGCACAGGCGGATGAACACTGAAGCTTTCTTT. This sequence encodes CASQLHRRMNTEAFF.